This is a list of T cell receptor beta chains from one sample in a study of blood T cell repertoires in COVID-19. Some clones are missing from TCRdb's copy, which holds only in-frame ones; the method was immunoSEQ multiplex PCR. The sample yields about 89,000 clones, 75% to 80% seen once. What was sequenced was peripheral blood. The source of these receptors is a man between 70 and 80 years old with COVID-19, enrolled during active disease. The CDR3 runs from the conserved cysteine through the conserved F or W. D genes are given only for firm matches. Not all rows give a size; the values are once, few, many and, for expanded clones, a class.

J gene,clone size,D gene,V gene,CDR3 DNA,CDR3 protein
TRBJ1-6,once,NA,TRBV4-3,TGCGCCAGCAGCCAAGAGGGGAGGGGCGCCTCGAGGATTTCACCCCTCCACTTT,CASSQEGRGASRISPLHF
TRBJ1-6,NA,TRBD1,TRBV19,TGTGCCAGTAGGGATGGACAGGGCGAGAATTCACCCCTCCACTTT,CASRDGQGENSPLHF
TRBJ2-1,NA,NA,TRBV27,TGTGCCAGCCGCGACAGGTCCTACAATGAGCAGTTCTTC,CASRDRSYNEQFF
TRBJ1-2,NA,NA,TRBV20-1,TGCAGTGCTAGGGCGGGCAGCGGCTACACCTTC,CSARAGSGYTF
TRBJ2-2,NA,NA,TRBV7-2,TGTGCCAGCAGCCCTATTAACACCGGGGAGCTGTTTTTT,CASSPINTGELFF
TRBJ2-1,NA,NA,TRBV7-3,TGTGCCAGCAGCTTCGGAGCAATTAACAATGAGCAGTTCTTC,CASSFGAINNEQFF
TRBJ2-1,NA,TRBD2,TRBV9,TGTGCCAGCAGCGTAGAAGGGACTAGCCTGGATGAGCAGTTCTTC,CASSVEGTSLDEQFF
TRBJ2-7,once,NA,TRBV19,TGTGCCAGTAGTATATGGGGGACAAGCCCATACGAGCAGTACTTC,CASSIWGTSPYEQYF
TRBJ1-2,NA,NA,TRBV30,TGTGCCCTCCGAGGGGGGGCGGATGGCTACACCTTC,CALRGGADGYTF
TRBJ1-1,NA,NA,TRBV6-5,TGTGCCAGCAAGGGAGAATTCTACACTGAAGCTTTCTTT,CASKGEFYTEAFF
TRBJ2-2,NA,TRBD1,TRBV18,TGTGCCAGCTCGTCCGGGACAGGGGGCGCGAACGGGGAGCTGTTTTTT,CASSSGTGGANGELFF
TRBJ1-1,NA,TRBD1,TRBV11-2,TGTGCCAGCAGCTTCCGGGACAGGAGACCCATGAACACTGAAGCTTTCTTT,CASSFRDRRPMNTEAFF
TRBJ2-7,few,TRBD1,TRBV7-2,TGTGCCAGCAGCTTAGACAGGGGGCGGGAGCAGTACTTC,CASSLDRGREQYF
TRBJ1-5,NA,TRBD1,TRBV19,TGTGCCAGTAGTATGGGACAGCTTCTGCCCCAGCATTTT,CASSMGQLLPQHF
TRBJ1-1,NA,TRBD1,TRBV7-9,TGTGCCAGCAGTCCCCGGGACAGGGGGCGCGACGGAGCTTTCTTT,CASSPRDRGRDGAFF
TRBJ2-3,NA,NA,TRBV5-4,TGTGCCAGCAGTGTGATTGGATCTAGAAGCACAGATACGCAGTATTTT,CASSVIGSRSTDTQYF
TRBJ1-2,NA,TRBD1,TRBV10-2,TGCGCCAGCAGTGACGACAGGGGCCCCTATGGCTACACCTTC,CASSDDRGPYGYTF
TRBJ2-7,NA,TRBD2,TRBV27,TGTGCCAGCAGGGGGGGACTAGCGGCCTACGAGCAGTACTTC,CASRGGLAAYEQYF
TRBJ2-3,NA,NA,TRBV10-2,TGCGCCAGCAGTGAGGATGGGCTAGCTACAGATACGCAGTATTTT,CASSEDGLATDTQYF
TRBJ1-4,once,TRBD1,TRBV28,TGTGCCAGCAGTTCCCATGACAGGGGAGAAAAACTGTTTTTT,CASSSHDRGEKLFF
TRBJ2-2,NA,NA,TRBV7-2,TGTGCCAGCAGCCCCCCGTCAGGGTATAACACCGGGGAGCTGTTTTTT,CASSPPSGYNTGELFF
TRBJ2-3,NA,TRBD1,TRBV7-6,TGTGCCAGCAGTGTAAACAGGGGGGGCACAGATACGCAGTATTTT,CASSVNRGGTDTQYF
TRBJ1-4,NA,NA,TRBV6-4,TGTGCCAGCAGTCCCACAGGGAGCATTAATGAAAAACTGTTTTTT,CASSPTGSINEKLFF
TRBJ1-6,few,TRBD1,TRBV10-3,TGTGCCATCAGTAATACCGGGACAGGGGATTCACCCCTCCACTTT,CAISNTGTGDSPLHF
TRBJ1-3,NA,NA,TRBV18,TGTGCCAGCTCACTAACAAGCTCTGGAAACACCATATATTTT,CASSLTSSGNTIYF
TRBJ1-2,NA,TRBD1,TRBV12-3/TRBV12-4,TGTGCCAGCAGCACCGGGACAGTCTATGGCTACACCTTC,CASSTGTVYGYTF
TRBJ2-7,NA,NA,TRBV10-3,TGTGCCATCAGTGTGGGAGACTCCTACGAGCAGTACTTC,CAISVGDSYEQYF
TRBJ1-5,many,NA,TRBV28,TGTGCCAGCAGTTATGCTGGCGGTTATAGCAATCAGCCCCAGCATTTT,CASSYAGGYSNQPQHF
TRBJ2-7,NA,NA,TRBV4-3,TGCGCCAGCAGCCAAGAGTGGGGCGGGAAAACAGTGTTCCACGAGCAGTACTTC,CASSQEWGGKTVFHEQYF
TRBJ1-6,once,NA,TRBV28,TGTGCCAGCAGTTTCGGGATGCGAGGGAGCTCCTATAATTCACCCCTCCACTTT,CASSFGMRGSSYNSPLHF
TRBJ1-5,NA,TRBD1,TRBV6-5,TGTGCCAGCAGCCCACAGGGGGTCGGCAATCAGCCCCAGCATTTT,CASSPQGVGNQPQHF
TRBJ2-1,NA,TRBD2,TRBV4-3,TGCGCCAGCAGCCAAGAAGCGGTGGCGGGAGCCTACAATGAGCAGTTCTTC,CASSQEAVAGAYNEQFF
TRBJ1-4,NA,TRBD1,TRBV13,TGTGCCAGCAGCTCCTACACAGGGGGGACTAATGAAAAACTGTTTTTT,CASSSYTGGTNEKLFF
TRBJ1-4,NA,NA,TRBV5-1,TGCGCCAGCAGCTTGGACAGATCTAATGAAAAACTGTTTTTT,CASSLDRSNEKLFF
TRBJ2-3,NA,TRBD2,TRBV29-1,TGCAGCGTTGAAATAGCGGGAGGCACAGATACGCAGTATTTT,CSVEIAGGTDTQYF
TRBJ2-3,NA,NA,TRBV19,TGTGCCAGTAGTCCGGGACAATCGATCACAGATACGCAGTATTTT,CASSPGQSITDTQYF
TRBJ1-2,once,NA,TRBV6-2/TRBV6-3,TGTGCCAGCAGCCTCGAGGGGACAAACTATGGCTACACCTTC,CASSLEGTNYGYTF
TRBJ2-7,NA,NA,TRBV6-2/TRBV6-3,TGTGCCAGCAGTAGCAGGGTCTACGAGCAGTACTTC,CASSSRVYEQYF
TRBJ2-2,NA,NA,TRBV5-4,TGTGCCAGCAGCTTGAAACTTACGAACACCGGGGAGCTGTTTTTT,CASSLKLTNTGELFF
TRBJ1-2,NA,TRBD1,TRBV7-9,TGTGCCAGCAGCCCCGGGACAGGTGGTAACTATGGCTACACCTTC,CASSPGTGGNYGYTF